The 25 T cell receptor beta chains below all came from one sample that was sequenced in a study of blood T cell repertoires in COVID-19 (dated by TCRdb to between 2020 and 2021). Receptor amplification or capture employed the immunoSEQ multiplex PCR assay. TCRdb re-hosts the immuneACCESS table, in-frame sequences only. Its copies lack some clones; in the studies checked, an unresolved V gene accounts for under half of them, and the cause for the rest is not known. The sample has 200,000 to 250,000 clones on record, 75% to 90% of them singletons. The ten largest clones add up to about 3% of the sample. The sample comprised peripheral blood. All receptors derive from a woman aged 25 to 45 who had recovered from COVID-19.

The gene calls are TRBV5-4 and TRBJ2-1; 8 bases align to TRBD1. Germline CDR1 SGHNT, CDR2 YYREEE (reference sequence). V was pared by 4 bases and J by 3 bases, with 3 bases of the junction left unmatched. The CDR3 consists of 14 residues. DNA of the CDR3: TGTGCCAGCAGCCAGGACAGGGACTACAATGAGCAGTTCTTC. The encoded protein is CASSQDRDYNEQFF.

The V call is TRBV18, the J call TRBJ2-2, with 8 bases aligning to TRBD1. The germline gives CDR1 KGHSH, CDR2 LQKENI. This CDR3 spans 18 amino acids. V lost 2 bases, J lost 3 bases, and 11 bases stayed unmatched. The DNA for the CDR3 is TGTGCCAGCTCACCAAGTTCCCCGGGACAGGTTCACACCGGGGAGCTGTTTTTT. Its protein is CASSPSSPGQVHTGELFF.

This rearrangement joins TRBV23-1 to TRBJ1-5; D may be TRBD1 (5 bases). TRBV23-1 is classed as an ORF, of uncertain function. CDR3 size: 17 residues. Trimming removed 3 bases from V and 1 base from J, with 16 bases in between. The CDR3, as DNA: TGCGCCAGCAGTCACTACGACAGATTTAGGAGCAATCAGCCCCAGCATTTT. It yields the protein CASSHYDRFRSNQPQHF.

This clone was recorded once. V usage is TRBV25-1 and J usage is TRBJ1-4; 12 bases match TRBD1. CDR3 size: 17 residues. Germline loops: CDR1 MGHDK, CDR2 SYGVNS. Trimming at V came to 2 bases and at J to 8 bases, leaving 9 bases not matched to a gene. The CDR3 here is CASSEAGTGGVGEKLFF. DNA of the CDR3: TGTGCCAGCAGTGAAGCCGGGACAGGGGGCGTTGGGGAAAAACTGTTTTTT.

The chain uses TRBV5-4 and TRBJ2-1, with D possibly being TRBD2 (7 bases). The V end was cut by 4 bases, the J end by 5 bases, with 19 bases between. The germline CDR1 and CDR2 sequences are SGHNT and YYREEE (reference sequence). This CDR3 is built from 16 residues. Here the CDR3 DNA reads TGTGCCAGCAGCCCCTCCGGGGCGGGGGCCCACAATGAGCAGTTCTTC. The encoded protein is CASSPSGAGAHNEQFF.

This clone was detected a few times. The V and J genes are TRBV21-1 and TRBJ2-5; TRBD2 was called by the table and not checked on the DNA. TRBV21-1 is a pseudogene. This CDR3 has 13 residues. The chain's CDR3 is CASSKRLEETQYF. The CDR3, as DNA: TGTGCCAGCAGCAAACGCCTTGAGGAGACCCAGTACTTC.

This chain links TRBV7-9 with TRBJ2-3, with unresolved D. Trimming removed 3 bases from V and 0 bases from J, with 4 bases in between. CDR1 and CDR2 from the germline V gene are SEHNR and FQNEAQ (reference sequence). This CDR3 has 13 residues. The CDR3 loop is CASSFQSTDTQYF. Here the CDR3 DNA reads TGTGCCAGCAGCTTTCAGAGCACAGATACGCAGTATTTT.

The chain joins TRBV30 to TRBJ2-3, with D perhaps TRBD1 (6 bases). The V end was cut by 4 bases, the J end by 4 bases, with 15 bases between. The CDR3 runs to 14 residues. Germline V gives CDR1 GTSNPN, CDR2 SVGIG (reference sequence). CDR3 protein: CAWKVGRGADTQYF. In DNA form, the CDR3 reads TGTGCCTGGAAGGTTGGCAGGGGTGCAGATACGCAGTATTTT.

The J gene is TRBJ2-5, the V gene TRBV19, with D uncertain. V was shortened by 2 bases and J by 2 bases, with 18 bases between the two germline ends. The germline gives CDR1 LNHDA, CDR2 SQIVND (reference sequence). The CDR3 sequence is 17 residues long. CDR3 coding DNA: TGTGCCAGTAGTATATCAACGTACGGGTTGCGGCAAGAGACCCAGTACTTC. Encoded protein: CASSISTYGLRQETQYF.

The J gene is TRBJ2-7, the V gene TRBV5-4, with D uncertain. The CDR3 covers 14 residues. V lost 2 bases and J 0 bases, leaving 9 bases between the germline ends. Germline lookup yields CDR1 SGHNT and CDR2 YYREEE (reference sequence). As DNA, the CDR3 is TGTGCCAGCAGCTTTTCCCCCAACTCCTACGAGCAGTACTTC. It encodes CASSFSPNSYEQYF. Variable domain in full (rest from reference TRBV5-4 and TRBJ2-7): ETGVTQSPTHLIKTRGQQVTLRCSSQSGHNTVSWYQQALGQGPQFIFQYYREEENGRGNFPPRFSGLQFPNYSSELNVNALELDDSALYLCASSFSPNSYEQYFGPGTRLTVT.

The chain has TRBV2 and TRBJ2-1; 7 nucleotides line up with TRBD1. Germline V gene lookup returns CDR1 SNHLY and CDR2 FYNNEI. V shed 6 bases and J 4 bases; nucleotides not matched to a gene: 9. There are 15 residues in the CDR3. The CDR3, as DNA: TGTGCCAGCAGCGTAGACAGGGTGGGGTACAATGAGCAGTTCTTC. Translation gives CASSVDRVGYNEQFF. The variable domain in full, with the rest retrieved from reference TRBV2 and TRBJ2-1, is EPEVTQTPSHQVTQMGQEVILRCVPISNHLYFYWYRQILGQKVEFLVSFYNNEISEKSEIFDDQFSVERPDGSNFTLKIRSTKLEDSAMYFCASSVDRVGYNEQFFGPGTRLTVL.

The rearrangement links TRBV5-1 to TRBJ2-5, with D perhaps TRBD1 (5 bases). V was clipped by 4 bases and J by 3 bases, with 13 bases between them. This CDR3 spans 14 amino acids. Germline loops: CDR1 SGHRS, CDR2 YFSETQ. The CDR3 loop reads CASSAWGAEETQYF. The CDR3 coding sequence is TGCGCCAGCAGCGCCTGGGGCGCGGAAGAGACCCAGTACTTC.

The chain uses TRBV30 and TRBJ1-2, with D tentatively TRBD1 (5 bases). The CDR3 runs 12 residues. The V gene lost 3 bases and the J gene lost 8 bases, with 13 bases spanning the gap. Germline V gives CDR1 GTSNPN, CDR2 SVGIG (reference sequence). This chain's CDR3 is CAWRGQSPGYTF. Written as DNA, the CDR3 is TGTGCCTGGAGGGGGCAGTCCCCGGGCTACACCTTC.

The J gene is TRBJ1-5, the V gene TRBV3-1 (or the pseudogene TRBV3-2), with D maybe TRBD1 (6 bases). This CDR3 region has 17 residues. V was cut by 4 bases and J by 0 bases, with 16 bases left in between. Per germline, CDR1 LGHDT and CDR2 YNNKEL (reference sequence). The CDR3 region has the DNA TGTGCCAGCAGCCCCAGTATCAGGGGATATAGCAATCAGCCCCAGCATTTT. It yields the protein CASSPSIRGYSNQPQHF.

The chain carries TRBV9 and TRBJ1-4, with TRBD1 as a possible D gene (6 bases). In germline, CDR1 is SGDLS, CDR2 YYNGEE. The CDR3 length is 20 residues. Trimming shortened V by 0 bases and J by 0 bases, and 21 bases separated the two germline ends. The CDR3 nucleotides are TGTGCCAGCAGCGTAGAAACAGGGATGAGTGAGTGGGCAACTAATGAAAAACTGTTTTTT. It specifies CASSVETGMSEWATNEKLFF. The entire variable domain, with the rest obtained from reference TRBV9 and TRBJ1-4, is as follows: DSGVTQTPKHLITATGQRVTLRCSPRSGDLSVYWYQQSLDQGLQFLIQYYNGEERAKGNILERFSAQQFPDLHSELNLSSLELGDSALYFCASSVETGMSEWATNEKLFFGSGTQLSVL.

This chain connects TRBV5-1 to TRBJ2-7; the match to TRBD1 covers 7 bases. Germline V CDR1 and CDR2: SGHRS, YFSETQ. V gave up 5 bases and J gave up 6 bases; unmatched junction bases: 11. This CDR3 contains 14 residues. DNA for the CDR3: TGCGCCAGCAGTCAGACAGGGTCCCCTGGCGAGCAGTACTTC. Its translation is CASSQTGSPGEQYF.

The chain joins TRBV28 to TRBJ1-1; 11 bases align to TRBD1. Looked up from germline, CDR1 is MDHEN and CDR2 is SYDVKM. The ends lost 6 bases at V and 4 bases at J; junction bases unmatched: 10. CDR3 length equals 16 residues. The CDR3: CASSRPTGTGGTEAFF. The CDR3 DNA reads TGTGCCAGCAGCCGACCCACCGGGACAGGGGGCACTGAAGCTTTCTTT.

V gene TRBV19 combines with J gene TRBJ2-7; unclear D gene. CDR3 size: 14 residues. Trimming shortened V by 0 bases and J by 3 bases, and 9 bases separated the two germline ends. Germline CDR1 reads LNHDA; CDR2 reads SQIVND (reference sequence). CDR3 nucleotide sequence: TGTGCCAGTAGTATAGATCTGAAGCACTACGAGCAGTACTTC. Protein: CASSIDLKHYEQYF.

The gene calls are TRBV6-5 and TRBJ2-1; D is possibly TRBD2 (5 bases). V was cut by 6 bases and J by 3 bases, with 15 bases left in between. Germline V CDR1 and CDR2: MNHEY, SVGAGI. CDR3 length: 15 residues. CDR3 DNA: TGTGCCAGCAGCCTCGGGGTTGTGAACTACAATGAGCAGTTCTTC. It codes for CASSLGVVNYNEQFF.

This chain uses TRBV5-1 with TRBJ2-7; unclear D gene. CDR3 length: 12 amino acids. The V and J ends lost 1 base and 7 bases respectively, with 9 bases between them. Germline lookup yields CDR1 SGHRS and CDR2 YFSETQ. CDR3 sequence (DNA): TGCGCCAGCAGCTTGACTCCTCCTGAGCAGTACTTC. Its protein is CASSLTPPEQYF.

The gene calls are TRBV5-1 and TRBJ1-2; TRBD1 matches at 9 bases. There are 14 residues in the CDR3. Per germline, CDR1 SGHRS and CDR2 YFSETQ. V was clipped by 6 bases and J by 3 bases; unmatched bases: 6. Here the CDR3 DNA reads TGCGCCAGCACCCTGGGACAGGGAGACTATGGCTACACCTTC. It codes for CASTLGQGDYGYTF.

V usage is TRBV4-3 and J usage is TRBJ2-5; a weak D match, TRBD1 (6 bases). The CDR3 spans 17 residues. Per the germline V gene, CDR1 is LGHNA and CDR2 is YSLEER. Trimming shortened V by 2 bases and J by 5 bases, and 21 bases separated the two germline ends. CDR3 coding DNA: TGCGCCAGCAGCCAATCCAAACAGACAGGTCGGTGGGAGACCCAGTACTTC. This gives the protein CASSQSKQTGRWETQYF.

This clone was found once. This sequence joins TRBV20-1 and TRBJ2-7; D is perhaps TRBD1 (5 bases). The CDR3 is made up of 14 amino acids. V lost 3 bases and J 5 bases, leaving 17 bases between the germline ends. CDR1 is DFQATT and CDR2 is SNEGSKA in the germline V gene (reference sequence). The CDR3 DNA reads as TGCAGTGCTAGTCCCCCAGGGTCATCCCACGAGCAGTACTTC. Its protein product is CSASPPGSSHEQYF.

The CDR3 region has the DNA TGTGCCAGTCATAATTGGGACAGCAACAACTATGGCTACACCTTC. This encodes CASHNWDSNNYGYTF. The chain employs TRBV19 and TRBJ1-2; 7 bases are shared with TRBD1. V lost 8 bases to trimming and J lost 2 bases; unmatched junction nucleotides: 11. Germline V gene sequence: CDR1 LNHDA, CDR2 SQIVND (reference sequence). This CDR3 region has 15 residues.

This chain joins TRBV6-5 and TRBJ2-1, with 12 bases identical to TRBD2. J was trimmed by 9 bases and V by 6 bases; bases with no gene match: 3. This CDR3 region has 13 residues. Germline V gives CDR1 MNHEY, CDR2 SVGAGI. CDR3 nucleotides: TGTGCCAGCAGCCTAGCGGGGGGGCTTGAGCAGTTCTTC. Protein sequence: CASSLAGGLEQFF.